Below, one T cell receptor (beta chain) is given with its context. In the study's own analysis: Cell counts per sample came from amplifying reference gene primers. Clones were sequenced by immunoSEQ multiplex PCR, and TCRdb holds only the in-frame ones, with some missing. D and trimming come from the DNA, and the V and J calls and clone size come from that table. The repertoire has 200,000 or so clones, roughly 90% of them found once; the top ten carry approximately 2.6%. CDR1 MRHNA and CDR2 SNTAGT come from the germline V gene. V was clipped by 5 bases and J by 0 bases; unmatched bases: 4. The CDR3 sequence is 16 residues long. This entry belongs to a study of blood T cell repertoires in COVID-19. At the level of the study: Donors in the United States, Italy and Spain gave samples during acute or convalescent COVID-19.

The clonotype comes from a woman in her sixties or seventies with acute or convalescent COVID-19. V and J are TRBV6-4 and TRBJ2-2; 9 bases match TRBD2. The specimen sequenced was peripheral blood. The CDR3 region has the DNA TGTGCCAGCAGTCGCAGCGGGGGGCCGAACACCGGGGAGCTGTTTTTT. This gives the protein CASSRSGGPNTGELFF.